A single TCR beta chain is shown here with its context. Sequencing used immunoSEQ multiplex PCR; TCRdb keeps in-frame clones, though not all of them. This table holds approximately 92,000 clones, 65% to 85% found once. This specimen belongs to a study of blood T cell repertoires in COVID-19. Study context: The samples span acute and convalescent COVID-19 from the United States, Italy and Spain.

The germline gives CDR1 MNHEY, CDR2 SVGAGI. V lost 8 bases to trimming and J lost 6 bases; unmatched junction nucleotides: 5. The CDR3 runs to 13 residues. What was sequenced was peripheral blood. J is TRBJ2-1 and V is TRBV6-5; 9 bases fit TRBD2. The TCR comes from a man in his 70s with active or convalescent COVID-19. CDR3 DNA sequence: TGTGCCAGCGGGAATAGCGGGGGCAATGAGCAGTTCTTC. The encoded protein is CASGNSGGNEQFF.